Included here is one T cell receptor (beta chain) sequence, with context. Antigen unknown. Every donor was a healthy person donating bone marrow. The record originates from a study of cytomegalovirus exposure and HLA in healthy donors. Whole-study results and caveats: Among the CMV-associated chains, three were confirmed in vitro as specific for CMV antigens. Certain sequence variants were highly shared and formed a cluster, and this cluster was likely a sequencing artifact.

Both 60 Vbeta primers and 13 Jbeta primers went into the PCR. The method was immunoSEQ multiplex PCR; TCRdb's version includes in-frame clones alone and lacks a portion of them. Among about 200,000 clones, around 70% were seen once, and the ten largest hold 2.5% to 3%. Germline V gene lookup returns CDR1 SGHTA and CDR2 FQGTGA. CDR3 length: 13 residues. Trimming removed 5 bases at V and 9 bases at J, with 14 bases between. The clonotype originates from a man in his forties in good health and CMV-seropositive. The chain joins TRBV7-3 to TRBJ2-1; no reliable D call. The sequencing input was PBMCs. The CDR3 spells CASSADIAGEQFF. The CDR3 region has the DNA TGTGCCAGCAGCGCTGACATCGCCGGTGAGCAGTTCTTC.